This T cell receptor beta chain was sequenced during a study of PD-L1 blockade in urothelial cancer. Across the whole study: Every 3 weeks, patients received intravenous atezolizumab 1,200 mg, beginning 2014. Bladder-origin urothelial cancer in males described about 85% of the roughly 29 patients. Blood samples had a median of 141,255 T cells.

Only in-frame clones appear in the TCRdb table, and some are missing; sequencing was by immunoSEQ multiplex PCR. Among about 43,000 clones listed, approximately 83% were seen once. Indicated time point: peripheral blood 6 weeks after treatment start. This CDR3 region has 17 residues. The V and J ends lost 3 bases and 2 bases, in that order; junction bases with no gene match: 8. Germline CDR1 LGHNA, CDR2 YNFKEQ. V usage is TRBV4-2 and J usage is TRBJ2-3; 10 bases fit TRBD2. The origin of this receptor is a man in his fifties or sixties with urothelial cancer. The sample consisted of PBMCs, taken around atezolizumab (anti-PD-L1) treatment. The CDR3 bases are TGTGCCAGCAGCCACCTTCCAGCGGGGGGGGTCACAGATACGCAGTATTTT. Its translation: CASSHLPAGGVTDTQYF.